This is a list of T cell receptor beta chains from one sample in a study of cytomegalovirus exposure and HLA in healthy donors. Some clones are missing from TCRdb's copy, which holds only in-frame ones; the method was immunoSEQ multiplex PCR. This table has approximately 70,000 clones, roughly 72% appearing once. The sample was PBMCs. These receptor sequences come from a man aged 50 to 59 in good health and CMV-seronegative. Both conserved end residues are part of each CDR3. D genes are given only for firm matches. Where a row states a size, it is once, few, many or the class of an expanded clone; other rows omit it.

clone size: .
J gene: TRBJ1-2
V gene: TRBV4-2
D gene: TRBD1
CDR3 protein: CASSPDRLRDGYTF
CDR3 DNA: TGTGCCAGCAGCCCGGACAGGCTAAGGGATGGCTACACCTTC

clone size: .
J gene: TRBJ1-5
V gene: TRBV5-6
D gene: .
CDR3 protein: CASSVGGAGQPQHF
CDR3 DNA: TGTGCCAGCAGCGTAGGTGGGGCTGGGCAGCCCCAGCATTTT

clone size: .
J gene: TRBJ1-2
V gene: TRBV29-1
D gene: .
CDR3 protein: CSVVNHYYGYTF
CDR3 DNA: TGCAGCGTTGTGAACCACTATTATGGCTACACCTTC

clone size: .
J gene: TRBJ2-7
V gene: TRBV5-4
D gene: TRBD1
CDR3 protein: CASSLGSGTGDREQYF
CDR3 DNA: TGTGCCAGCAGCTTAGGAAGTGGGACAGGGGATCGGGAGCAGTACTTC

clone size: .
J gene: TRBJ1-1
V gene: TRBV5-5
D gene: TRBD1
CDR3 protein: CASSEGQFMYTEAFF
CDR3 DNA: TGTGCCAGCAGCGAGGGACAGTTTATGTACACTGAAGCTTTCTTT

clone size: .
J gene: TRBJ1-3
V gene: TRBV30
D gene: TRBD1
CDR3 protein: CAWSNNRGLRENTIYF
CDR3 DNA: TGTGCCTGGAGTAATAACAGGGGGTTAAGGGAAAACACCATATATTTT

clone size: .
J gene: TRBJ2-3
V gene: TRBV4-3
D gene: TRBD2
CDR3 protein: CASSRDYTSTDTQYF
CDR3 DNA: TGCGCCAGCAGCCGGGACTATACTAGCACAGATACGCAGTATTTT

clone size: .
J gene: TRBJ1-4
V gene: TRBV30
D gene: .
CDR3 protein: CAWSGTAGTNGKLFF
CDR3 DNA: TGTGCCTGGAGTGGTACTGCGGGAACTAATGGAAAACTGTTTTTT

clone size: .
J gene: TRBJ1-2
V gene: TRBV9
D gene: .
CDR3 protein: CASSVEAGVSNYGYTF
CDR3 DNA: TGTGCCAGCAGCGTCGAGGCAGGGGTGTCTAACTATGGCTACACCTTC

clone size: .
J gene: TRBJ2-7
V gene: TRBV4-3
D gene: TRBD1
CDR3 protein: CASSAGTVTYEQYF
CDR3 DNA: TGCGCCAGCAGCGCCGGGACAGTTACCTACGAGCAGTACTTC

clone size: .
J gene: TRBJ1-1
V gene: TRBV29-1
D gene: .
CDR3 protein: CSVDQNGPEAFF
CDR3 DNA: TGCAGCGTTGATCAAAATGGCCCTGAAGCTTTCTTT

clone size: .
J gene: TRBJ2-5
V gene: TRBV2
D gene: TRBD2
CDR3 protein: CASRARGGQETQYF
CDR3 DNA: TGTGCCAGCAGAGCTAGGGGAGGGCAAGAGACCCAGTACTTC

clone size: .
J gene: TRBJ2-1
V gene: TRBV7-2
D gene: TRBD2
CDR3 protein: CASSSLPLAGKGNEQFF
CDR3 DNA: TGTGCCAGCAGCTCCCTCCCCCTAGCGGGTAAAGGGAATGAGCAGTTCTTC

clone size: .
J gene: TRBJ2-1
V gene: TRBV6-1
D gene: TRBD2
CDR3 protein: CASSETPGGSYNEQFF
CDR3 DNA: TGTGCCAGCAGTGAAACCCCGGGGGGTTCCTACAATGAGCAGTTCTTC

clone size: once
J gene: TRBJ1-2
V gene: TRBV28
D gene: .
CDR3 protein: CASSPDSTNYGYTF
CDR3 DNA: TGTGCCAGCAGCCCCGACAGTACTAACTATGGCTACACCTTC

clone size: once
J gene: TRBJ1-3
V gene: TRBV9
D gene: .
CDR3 protein: CASSVTDPGNTIYF
CDR3 DNA: TGTGCCAGCAGCGTAACAGACCCGGGAAACACCATATATTTT

clone size: .
J gene: TRBJ1-4
V gene: TRBV25-1
D gene: .
CDR3 protein: CASSEQEHNEKLFF
CDR3 DNA: TGTGCCAGCAGTGAACAGGAACATAATGAAAAACTGTTTTTT

clone size: .
J gene: TRBJ2-3
V gene: TRBV28
D gene: TRBD2
CDR3 protein: CASSERRGASTDTQYF
CDR3 DNA: TGTGCCAGCAGCGAACGGCGGGGGGCGAGCACAGATACGCAGTATTTT

clone size: .
J gene: TRBJ2-3
V gene: TRBV6-5
D gene: TRBD1
CDR3 protein: CASRRTGAVSDTQYF
CDR3 DNA: TGTGCCAGCAGACGCACAGGGGCGGTTTCAGATACGCAGTATTTT

clone size: .
J gene: TRBJ1-1
V gene: TRBV18
D gene: .
CDR3 protein: CASSPTGNTEAFF
CDR3 DNA: TGTGCCAGCTCACCAACCGGGAACACTGAAGCTTTCTTT

clone size: .
J gene: TRBJ2-7
V gene: TRBV4-3
D gene: TRBD1
CDR3 protein: CASSLGTGRYEQYF
CDR3 DNA: TGCGCCAGCAGCCTCGGGACAGGCCGCTACGAGCAGTACTTC

clone size: .
J gene: TRBJ2-7
V gene: TRBV6-5
D gene: .
CDR3 protein: CASSPGGTFYEQYF
CDR3 DNA: TGTGCCAGCAGTCCCGGGGGGACATTTTACGAGCAGTACTTC

clone size: .
J gene: TRBJ2-1
V gene: TRBV15
D gene: .
CDR3 protein: CATSRDLEANEQFF
CDR3 DNA: TGTGCCACCAGCAGGGACCTGGAGGCCAATGAGCAGTTCTTC

clone size: few
J gene: TRBJ2-1
V gene: TRBV5-4
D gene: TRBD2
CDR3 protein: CASSLLAGAHEQFF
CDR3 DNA: TGTGCCAGCAGCTTACTAGCGGGGGCCCATGAGCAGTTCTTC

clone size: .
J gene: TRBJ2-7
V gene: TRBV27
D gene: TRBD1
CDR3 protein: CASCRDRGYEQYF
CDR3 DNA: TGTGCCAGCTGCCGGGACAGGGGCTACGAGCAGTACTTC

clone size: .
J gene: TRBJ2-1
V gene: TRBV12-5
D gene: TRBD1
CDR3 protein: CASGPDRVGSYNEQFF
CDR3 DNA: TGTGCTAGTGGACCCGACAGGGTGGGCTCCTACAATGAGCAGTTCTTC

clone size: .
J gene: TRBJ1-1
V gene: TRBV28
D gene: .
CDR3 protein: CASSTSRGAFF
CDR3 DNA: TGTGCCAGCAGCACCAGCCGCGGAGCTTTCTTT

clone size: .
J gene: TRBJ2-1
V gene: TRBV11-2
D gene: TRBD2
CDR3 protein: CASSLGTSGYNEQFF
CDR3 DNA: TGTGCCAGCAGCTTAGGGACTAGCGGGTACAATGAGCAGTTCTTC

clone size: .
J gene: TRBJ2-7
V gene: TRBV6-5
D gene: TRBD2
CDR3 protein: CASSYGASGGEQYF
CDR3 DNA: TGTGCCAGCAGTTACGGGGCTAGCGGAGGCGAGCAGTACTTC

clone size: .
J gene: TRBJ2-7
V gene: TRBV28
D gene: TRBD2
CDR3 protein: CASSSQTGGRYEQYF
CDR3 DNA: TGTGCCAGCAGTTCACAGACGGGCGGGAGGTACGAGCAGTACTTC

clone size: .
J gene: TRBJ2-4
V gene: TRBV4-2
D gene: .
CDR3 protein: CASSQRGASGTAKNIQYF
CDR3 DNA: TGTGCCAGCAGCCAACGGGGGGCGAGCGGGACGGCCAAAAACATTCAGTACTTC

clone size: once
J gene: TRBJ1-2
V gene: TRBV10-3
D gene: .
CDR3 protein: CAISEQGQGYTF
CDR3 DNA: TGTGCCATCAGTGAACAGGGTCAGGGCTACACCTTC

clone size: .
J gene: TRBJ2-7
V gene: TRBV6-1
D gene: TRBD1
CDR3 protein: CASSAAGTGNTYEQYF
CDR3 DNA: TGTGCCAGCAGTGCCGCCGGGACAGGGAACACCTACGAGCAGTACTTC

clone size: .
J gene: TRBJ1-1
V gene: TRBV18
D gene: TRBD1
CDR3 protein: CASSPQDRLELGAFF
CDR3 DNA: TGTGCCAGCTCACCACAGGACAGGCTCGAACTTGGAGCTTTCTTT

clone size: .
J gene: TRBJ2-1
V gene: TRBV4-3
D gene: TRBD2
CDR3 protein: CASSQEISGIGNEQFF
CDR3 DNA: TGCGCCAGCAGCCAAGAGATTAGCGGGATAGGTAATGAGCAGTTCTTC

clone size: .
J gene: TRBJ2-6
V gene: TRBV14
D gene: TRBD1
CDR3 protein: CASSRDRSFGANVLTF
CDR3 DNA: TGTGCCAGCAGCCGGGACAGAAGTTTTGGGGCCAACGTCCTGACTTTC

clone size: few
J gene: TRBJ1-5
V gene: TRBV7-9
D gene: .
CDR3 protein: CASSRNGESNQPQHF
CDR3 DNA: TGTGCCAGCAGTCGGAACGGGGAGAGCAATCAGCCCCAGCATTTT

clone size: .
J gene: TRBJ1-6
V gene: TRBV30
D gene: .
CDR3 protein: CAWSVAAGPSPLHF
CDR3 DNA: TGTGCCTGGAGTGTAGCGGCAGGCCCTTCACCCCTCCACTTT

clone size: few
J gene: TRBJ2-2
V gene: TRBV9
D gene: .
CDR3 protein: CASSDPGGAAGELFF
CDR3 DNA: TGTGCCAGCAGCGACCCTGGGGGCGCAGCCGGGGAGCTGTTTTTT

clone size: once
J gene: TRBJ1-1
V gene: TRBV7-9
D gene: TRBD1
CDR3 protein: CASSSDTGAAFF
CDR3 DNA: TGTGCCAGCAGCTCCGATACAGGGGCAGCTTTCTTT

clone size: .
J gene: TRBJ2-3
V gene: TRBV21-1
D gene: .
CDR3 protein: CASRNSNLRGGQGADTQYF
CDR3 DNA: TGTGCCAGCAGAAATAGTAATTTAAGGGGGGGACAGGGAGCAGATACGCAGTATTTT

clone size: .
J gene: TRBJ2-1
V gene: TRBV20-1
D gene: .
CDR3 protein: CSAQGPNEQFF
CDR3 DNA: TGCAGTGCTCAGGGTCCAAATGAGCAGTTCTTC

clone size: .
J gene: TRBJ1-5
V gene: TRBV7-6
D gene: .
CDR3 protein: CASSPDSSNQPQHF
CDR3 DNA: TGTGCCAGCAGCCCGGACAGTTCCAATCAGCCCCAGCATTTT

clone size: .
J gene: TRBJ1-2
V gene: TRBV11-2
D gene: TRBD1
CDR3 protein: CASSLSGTGSYGYTF
CDR3 DNA: TGTGCCAGCAGCCTCTCCGGGACAGGGTCCTATGGCTACACCTTC

clone size: .
J gene: TRBJ1-5
V gene: TRBV28
D gene: .
CDR3 protein: CASLGGFTQHF
CDR3 DNA: TGTGCCAGCCTGGGGGGGTTCACCCAGCATTTT

clone size: .
J gene: TRBJ1-1
V gene: TRBV27
D gene: .
CDR3 protein: CASSLGGMNTEAFF
CDR3 DNA: TGTGCCAGCAGTTTGGGAGGGATGAACACTGAAGCTTTCTTT

clone size: few
J gene: TRBJ1-5
V gene: TRBV6-6
D gene: TRBD1
CDR3 protein: CASSPGQARQGQPQHF
CDR3 DNA: TGTGCCAGCAGCCCTGGACAGGCTAGGCAGGGTCAGCCCCAGCATTTT

clone size: .
J gene: TRBJ1-2
V gene: TRBV9
D gene: .
CDR3 protein: CASSVDSDYGYTF
CDR3 DNA: TGTGCCAGCAGCGTAGATAGCGACTATGGCTACACCTTC

clone size: once
J gene: TRBJ2-2
V gene: TRBV10-1
D gene: .
CDR3 protein: CATRLTGSSGELFF
CDR3 DNA: TGCGCCACCCGACTTACAGGGTCGAGCGGGGAGCTGTTTTTT

clone size: .
J gene: TRBJ2-7
V gene: TRBV28
D gene: .
CDR3 protein: CASRPRDDSSYEQYF
CDR3 DNA: TGTGCCAGCAGGCCCCGAGACGACAGTTCCTACGAGCAGTACTTC

clone size: .
J gene: TRBJ2-5
V gene: TRBV7-9
D gene: TRBD2
CDR3 protein: CASSLGGRGLETQYF
CDR3 DNA: TGTGCCAGCAGCTTAGGCGGGAGGGGTCTAGAGACCCAGTACTTC

clone size: .
J gene: TRBJ2-5
V gene: TRBV7-9
D gene: TRBD1
CDR3 protein: CANIDRGGTQYF
CDR3 DNA: TGTGCCAATATAGACAGGGGTGGGACCCAGTACTTC

clone size: .
J gene: TRBJ2-3
V gene: TRBV30
D gene: TRBD2
CDR3 protein: CAWSFSGGTDTQYF
CDR3 DNA: TGTGCCTGGAGTTTTAGCGGGGGCACAGATACGCAGTATTTT

clone size: once
J gene: TRBJ2-6
V gene: TRBV13
D gene: .
CDR3 protein: CASSLGRVGGPGANVLTF
CDR3 DNA: TGTGCCAGCAGCTTAGGCCGGGTGGGAGGACCTGGGGCCAACGTCCTGACTTTC

clone size: .
J gene: TRBJ1-1
V gene: TRBV6-4
D gene: .
CDR3 protein: CASSDSRGTEAFF
CDR3 DNA: TGTGCCAGCAGTGACTCGCGGGGTACTGAAGCTTTCTTT

clone size: .
J gene: TRBJ2-7
V gene: TRBV7-6
D gene: .
CDR3 protein: CASSLALGGEQYF
CDR3 DNA: TGTGCCAGCAGCTTAGCCCTGGGGGGAGAGCAGTACTTC

clone size: once
J gene: TRBJ2-3
V gene: TRBV30
D gene: TRBD2
CDR3 protein: CAWSVIMTSGVSDTQYF
CDR3 DNA: TGTGCCTGGAGTGTAATAATGACTAGCGGGGTCTCAGATACGCAGTATTTT

clone size: .
J gene: TRBJ1-5
V gene: TRBV5-4
D gene: TRBD1
CDR3 protein: CASSTGQVRNQPQHF
CDR3 DNA: TGTGCCAGCAGCACCGGACAGGTCCGAAATCAGCCCCAGCATTTT

clone size: .
J gene: TRBJ2-3
V gene: TRBV5-1
D gene: TRBD1
CDR3 protein: CASSLQTGQPTDTQYF
CDR3 DNA: TGCGCCAGCAGCCTCCAGACAGGGCAGCCCACAGATACGCAGTATTTT